A selection of T cell receptor beta chains follows, all from one sample in a study of technical replicates of blood from a handful of donors. Sequencing used immunoSEQ multiplex PCR; TCRdb keeps in-frame clones, though not all of them. The data hold tens of thousands of clones, with around 96% observed a single time. Sequencing input: T cells isolated from PBMCs. Receptors were obtained from a human donor in good health. CDR3s include the opening cysteine and the closing phenylalanine or tryptophan. Each record gives: J gene, clone size, D gene, V gene, CDR3 length, CDR3 protein, CDR3 DNA. D genes are given only for firm matches. Rows give clone size only sometimes, using once, few, many, or a class for an expanded clone.

j_call: TRBJ2-7; clone_size: -; d_call: TRBD2; v_call: TRBV18; cdr3_length: 19; cdr3_aa: CASSPRGSASGSPDYEQYF; cdr3_nt: TGTGCCAGCTCACCACGGGGTAGCGCTAGCGGGAGTCCCGACTACGAGCAGTACTTC
j_call: TRBJ1-2; clone_size: -; d_call: TRBD1; v_call: TRBV5-1; cdr3_length: 14; cdr3_aa: CASSLGTENYGYTF; cdr3_nt: TGCGCCAGCAGCTTAGGGACAGAGAACTATGGCTACACCTTC
j_call: TRBJ2-7; clone_size: -; d_call: -; v_call: TRBV4-1; cdr3_length: 15; cdr3_aa: CASSQDNGGPYEQYF; cdr3_nt: TGCGCCAGCAGCCAAGATAACGGGGGACCCTACGAGCAGTACTTC
j_call: TRBJ2-3; clone_size: -; d_call: TRBD2; v_call: TRBV19; cdr3_length: 16; cdr3_aa: CASSRRREGGTDTQYF; cdr3_nt: TGTGCCAGTAGCCGAAGGCGGGAGGGAGGCACAGATACGCAGTATTTT
j_call: TRBJ2-3; clone_size: -; d_call: TRBD2; v_call: TRBV15; cdr3_length: 19; cdr3_aa: CATSRGTSGRGGRTDTQYF; cdr3_nt: TGTGCCACCAGCAGAGGGACTAGCGGGAGGGGAGGGCGCACAGATACGCAGTATTTT
j_call: TRBJ2-1; clone_size: -; d_call: TRBD2; v_call: TRBV2; cdr3_length: 15; cdr3_aa: CASSGRASGRDEQFF; cdr3_nt: TGTGCCAGCAGTGGTAGGGCTAGCGGGAGAGATGAGCAGTTCTTC
j_call: TRBJ1-2; clone_size: -; d_call: TRBD1; v_call: TRBV2; cdr3_length: 13; cdr3_aa: CASRTGTGKGYTF; cdr3_nt: TGTGCCAGCAGAACCGGGACAGGGAAAGGCTACACCTTC
j_call: TRBJ2-7; clone_size: -; d_call: -; v_call: TRBV28; cdr3_length: 12; cdr3_aa: CASSQLNYEQYF; cdr3_nt: TGTGCCAGCAGCCAACTCAACTACGAGCAGTACTTC
j_call: TRBJ2-7; clone_size: -; d_call: -; v_call: TRBV7-2; cdr3_length: 14; cdr3_aa: CASSSSGASYEQYF; cdr3_nt: TGTGCCAGCAGCTCATCAGGGGCCTCCTACGAGCAGTACTTC
j_call: TRBJ2-1; clone_size: few; d_call: TRBD2; v_call: TRBV27; cdr3_length: 17; cdr3_aa: CASSFGLAGLSYNEQFF; cdr3_nt: TGTGCCAGCAGTTTCGGTCTAGCGGGGCTCTCCTACAATGAGCAGTTCTTC
j_call: TRBJ1-2; clone_size: -; d_call: -; v_call: TRBV9; cdr3_length: 16; cdr3_aa: CASSVDPGAFNYGYTF; cdr3_nt: TGTGCCAGCAGCGTAGATCCAGGGGCTTTTAACTATGGCTACACCTTC
j_call: TRBJ2-7; clone_size: -; d_call: -; v_call: TRBV7-9; cdr3_length: 18; cdr3_aa: CASSLVLIAGEGIYEQYF; cdr3_nt: TGTGCCAGCAGCTTAGTTCTTATAGCCGGGGAAGGGATCTACGAGCAGTACTTC
j_call: TRBJ1-1; clone_size: -; d_call: -; v_call: TRBV11-2; cdr3_length: 12; cdr3_aa: CASTPGSTEAFF; cdr3_nt: TGTGCCAGCACCCCAGGGTCCACTGAAGCTTTCTTT
j_call: TRBJ2-5; clone_size: -; d_call: -; v_call: TRBV18; cdr3_length: 14; cdr3_aa: CASSQSSLRETQYF; cdr3_nt: TGTGCCAGCTCACAAAGTTCCCTTCGGGAGACCCAGTACTTC
j_call: TRBJ2-3; clone_size: -; d_call: TRBD2; v_call: TRBV12-5; cdr3_length: 12; cdr3_aa: CATSGYTDTQYF; cdr3_nt: TGTGCTACTAGCGGTTACACAGATACGCAGTATTTT
j_call: TRBJ2-1; clone_size: -; d_call: -; v_call: TRBV10-3; cdr3_length: 14; cdr3_aa: CAISAAGRTNEQFF; cdr3_nt: TGTGCCATCAGTGCGGCCGGGAGAACGAATGAGCAGTTCTTC
j_call: TRBJ2-1; clone_size: -; d_call: TRBD2; v_call: TRBV11-1; cdr3_length: 14; cdr3_aa: CASSRTSGRGEQFF; cdr3_nt: TGTGCCAGCAGCCGGACTAGCGGGAGAGGCGAGCAGTTCTTC
j_call: TRBJ2-3; clone_size: once; d_call: -; v_call: TRBV29-1; cdr3_length: 13; cdr3_aa: CSVTGEVTDTQYF; cdr3_nt: TGCAGCGTTACAGGGGAGGTGACAGATACGCAGTATTTT
j_call: TRBJ2-7; clone_size: -; d_call: -; v_call: TRBV28; cdr3_length: 15; cdr3_aa: CASSLYRQGRNEQYF; cdr3_nt: TGTGCCAGCAGTTTATACCGCCAGGGGAGAAACGAGCAGTACTTC
j_call: TRBJ2-1; clone_size: -; d_call: TRBD2; v_call: TRBV4-1; cdr3_length: 15; cdr3_aa: CASSQASGRYNEQFF; cdr3_nt: TGCGCCAGCAGCCAAGCCAGCGGGAGGTACAATGAGCAGTTCTTC
j_call: TRBJ1-4; clone_size: -; d_call: TRBD1; v_call: TRBV11-2; cdr3_length: 16; cdr3_aa: CASSLLGQGLGEKLFF; cdr3_nt: TGTGCCAGCAGCTTACTGGGACAGGGTTTGGGTGAAAAACTGTTTTTT
j_call: TRBJ2-7; clone_size: -; d_call: -; v_call: TRBV5-6; cdr3_length: 14; cdr3_aa: CASSLEQYPYEQYF; cdr3_nt: TGTGCCAGCAGCTTGGAACAGTACCCCTACGAGCAGTACTTC
j_call: TRBJ1-2; clone_size: -; d_call: TRBD1; v_call: TRBV11-2; cdr3_length: 15; cdr3_aa: CASSPLRTGVDGYTF; cdr3_nt: TGTGCCAGCAGCCCTTTGCGGACAGGGGTTGATGGCTACACCTTC
j_call: TRBJ1-1; clone_size: -; d_call: -; v_call: TRBV11-2; cdr3_length: 17; cdr3_aa: CASSWSQGAVVNTEAFF; cdr3_nt: TGTGCCAGCAGCTGGAGCCAGGGTGCTGTGGTGAACACTGAAGCTTTCTTT
j_call: TRBJ2-1; clone_size: -; d_call: TRBD2; v_call: TRBV9; cdr3_length: 16; cdr3_aa: CASSAGLAGVGNEQFF; cdr3_nt: TGTGCCAGCAGCGCAGGACTAGCGGGAGTAGGAAATGAGCAGTTCTTC
j_call: TRBJ1-4; clone_size: -; d_call: -; v_call: TRBV29-1; cdr3_length: 11; cdr3_aa: CSVEGRTGLFF; cdr3_nt: TGCAGCGTTGAAGGCAGAACAGGACTGTTTTTT
j_call: TRBJ2-5; clone_size: -; d_call: TRBD2; v_call: TRBV19; cdr3_length: 17; cdr3_aa: CASSINLAVRRGETQYF; cdr3_nt: TGTGCCAGTAGTATTAACCTAGCGGTAAGACGTGGAGAGACCCAGTACTTC
j_call: TRBJ1-2; clone_size: -; d_call: -; v_call: TRBV2; cdr3_length: 13; cdr3_aa: CASSETQAYGYTF; cdr3_nt: TGTGCCAGCAGTGAAACCCAGGCCTATGGCTACACCTTC
j_call: TRBJ2-3; clone_size: -; d_call: -; v_call: TRBV9; cdr3_length: 15; cdr3_aa: CASSVGGGDTDTQYF; cdr3_nt: TGTGCCAGCAGCGTAGGAGGCGGTGACACAGATACGCAGTATTTT
j_call: TRBJ1-2; clone_size: -; d_call: -; v_call: TRBV19; cdr3_length: 14; cdr3_aa: CASSIAYRSYGYTF; cdr3_nt: TGTGCCAGTAGTATAGCTTACAGATCTTATGGCTACACCTTC
j_call: TRBJ2-7; clone_size: -; d_call: -; v_call: TRBV7-2; cdr3_length: 14; cdr3_aa: CASSLGAEPHEQYF; cdr3_nt: TGTGCCAGCAGCTTAGGGGCAGAGCCTCACGAGCAGTACTTC
j_call: TRBJ2-7; clone_size: -; d_call: -; v_call: TRBV4-1; cdr3_length: 14; cdr3_aa: CASSQGNQGYEQYF; cdr3_nt: TGCGCCAGCAGCCAAGGAAACCAGGGTTACGAGCAGTACTTC
j_call: TRBJ2-7; clone_size: once; d_call: -; v_call: TRBV5-8; cdr3_length: 14; cdr3_aa: CASSLAQVSYEQYF; cdr3_nt: TGTGCCAGCAGCTTGGCACAGGTTTCCTACGAGCAGTACTTC
j_call: TRBJ1-5; clone_size: once; d_call: -; v_call: TRBV9; cdr3_length: 13; cdr3_aa: CASSLSGNQPQHF; cdr3_nt: TGTGCCAGCAGCTTATCAGGCAATCAGCCCCAGCATTTT
j_call: TRBJ2-5; clone_size: -; d_call: -; v_call: TRBV9; cdr3_length: 14; cdr3_aa: CASSVEDSQETQYF; cdr3_nt: TGTGCCAGCAGCGTAGAAGACAGCCAAGAGACCCAGTACTTC
j_call: TRBJ1-1; clone_size: -; d_call: TRBD1; v_call: TRBV2; cdr3_length: 17; cdr3_aa: CASSDPQGERVGTEAFF; cdr3_nt: TGTGCCAGCAGTGACCCCCAGGGGGAAAGGGTTGGGACTGAAGCTTTCTTT
j_call: TRBJ1-5; clone_size: -; d_call: -; v_call: TRBV23-1; cdr3_length: 14; cdr3_aa: CARICCRGNQPQHF; cdr3_nt: TGCGCCAGAATCTGTTGTCGGGGCAATCAGCCCCAGCATTTT
j_call: TRBJ1-1; clone_size: -; d_call: -; v_call: TRBV5-6; cdr3_length: 12; cdr3_aa: CASSLGSTEAFF; cdr3_nt: TGTGCCAGCAGCCTGGGGAGCACTGAAGCTTTCTTT
j_call: TRBJ2-5; clone_size: -; d_call: TRBD1; v_call: TRBV6-1; cdr3_length: 13; cdr3_aa: CASSRDRAETQYF; cdr3_nt: TGTGCCAGCAGTCGAGACAGGGCCGAGACCCAGTACTTC
j_call: TRBJ1-3; clone_size: -; d_call: TRBD1; v_call: TRBV4-3; cdr3_length: 15; cdr3_aa: CASSQTGGDGNTIYF; cdr3_nt: TGCGCCAGCAGCCAAACAGGGGGTGATGGAAACACCATATATTTT